This T cell receptor (beta chain) was recovered during a study of Graves' ophthalmopathy and Graves' hyperthyroidism. About the study: The blood sample was drawn at first diagnosis and before any treatment. Study-level findings and limits: The model's prediction of ophthalmopathy progression had about 70% sensitivity and roughly 72% specificity.

The sequenced template was RNA, covering the TCR beta CDR3 region. Amplification began with first-round RT-PCR using HTBI primers, then second-round multiplex PCR was performed. Each CDR3 protein is one row after TCRdb ran MiXCR on the multiplex PCR reads. The data show 300,000 to 500,000 distinct CDR3 sequences, 15% seen once. Among the exclusions were patients with other autoimmune diseases, uncontrolled infections, pregnancy or lactation. V gave up 8 bases and J gave up 1 base, with 17 bases separating them. The CDR3 is 16 amino acids. CDR1 and CDR2 (germline): SGHNT, YENEEA. This clonotype came up many times. Its antigen is as yet unknown.

What was sequenced was peripheral blood. This clonotype originated in a woman aged 18 to 35 with stable Graves' hyperthyroidism. The rearrangement uses TRBV11-3 and TRBJ2-2, with TRBD1 as a possible D gene (6 bases). The CDR3 DNA follows: TGTGCCAGCCGCCCAACCGGGACAAAGAACACCGGGGAGCTGTTTTTT. This sequence encodes CASRPTGTKNTGELFF.